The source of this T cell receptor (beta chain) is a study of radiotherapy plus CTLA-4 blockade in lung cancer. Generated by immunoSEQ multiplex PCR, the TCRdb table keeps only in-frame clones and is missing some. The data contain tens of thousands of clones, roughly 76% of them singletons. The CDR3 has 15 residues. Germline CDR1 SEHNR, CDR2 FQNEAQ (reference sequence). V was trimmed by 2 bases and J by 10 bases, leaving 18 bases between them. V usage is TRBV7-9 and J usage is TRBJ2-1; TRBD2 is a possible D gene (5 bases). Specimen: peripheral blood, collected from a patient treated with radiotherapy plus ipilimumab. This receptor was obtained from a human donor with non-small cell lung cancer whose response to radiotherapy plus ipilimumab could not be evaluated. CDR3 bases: TGTGCCAGCAGCTTACTAGGGTCGGGAATAGGAGAGCAGTTCTTC. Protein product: CASSLLGSGIGEQFF.